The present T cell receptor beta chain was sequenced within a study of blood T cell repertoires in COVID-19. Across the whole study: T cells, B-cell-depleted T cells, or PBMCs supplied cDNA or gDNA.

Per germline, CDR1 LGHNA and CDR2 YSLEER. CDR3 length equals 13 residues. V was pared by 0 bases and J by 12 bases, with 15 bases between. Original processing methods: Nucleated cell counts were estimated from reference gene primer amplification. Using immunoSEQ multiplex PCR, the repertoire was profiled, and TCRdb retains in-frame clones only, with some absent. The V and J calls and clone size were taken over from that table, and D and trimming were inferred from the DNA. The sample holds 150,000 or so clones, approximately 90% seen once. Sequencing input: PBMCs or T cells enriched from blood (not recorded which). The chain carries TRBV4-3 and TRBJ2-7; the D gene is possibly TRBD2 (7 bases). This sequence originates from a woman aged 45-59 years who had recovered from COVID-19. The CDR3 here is CASSQERGAGVYF. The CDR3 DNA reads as TGCGCCAGCAGCCAAGAACGGGGGGCCGGTGTGTACTTC.